The 32 T cell receptor beta chains in this list originate from one sample, sequenced in a study of CD8+ T cells in alopecia areata. RNA, once extracted, was reverse transcribed into cDNA for use as the sequencing template. TCRdb keeps only in-frame clones here, not all; method: immunoSEQ multiplex PCR. There are approximately 150,000 clones in the sample; about 54% occur only once, and approximately 4.8% lies in the top ten. Sequenced material: CD4+ T cells sorted from blood. These receptor sequences come from a human donor in good health.

V gene TRBV6-5 combines with J gene TRBJ2-1; 9 bases map to TRBD1. This CDR3 is 15 amino acids long. With V trimmed by 6 bases and J by 5 bases, 8 bases remained unmatched. CDR1 MNHEY and CDR2 SVGAGI come from the germline V gene. CDR3 loop: CASSRPGQGNNEQFF. Here the CDR3 DNA reads TGTGCCAGCAGCCGCCCGGGACAGGGCAACAATGAGCAGTTCTTC.

In its sample, this clone was seen once. The genes are TRBV29-1 and TRBJ1-5; no clear D gene. Trimming took 0 bases from V and 0 from J, leaving 15 bases between them. Looked up from germline, CDR1 is SQVTM and CDR2 is ANQGSEA. The CDR3 covers 17 residues. The CDR3 region has the DNA TGCAGCGTTGAAGATCTAGAGTTGGCCGATAGCAATCAGCCCCAGCATTTT. This sequence encodes CSVEDLELADSNQPQHF.

This chain connects TRBV15 to TRBJ2-1, with D perhaps assigned TRBD1 or TRBD2 (5 bases each). Per the germline V gene, CDR1 is LNHNV and CDR2 is YYDKDF (reference sequence). With 8 bases removed from V and 8 bases from J, the gap between germline ends came to 19 bases. The length of the CDR3 is 14 residues. DNA for the CDR3: TGTGCCACCCAAAGAGGGACCCTATCGGATGAGCAGTTCTTC. Translated: CATQRGTLSDEQFF.

V gene TRBV27 combines with J gene TRBJ2-3, with TRBD1 matching 7 bases. The CDR3 runs 13 residues. The germline V gene encodes CDR1 MNHEY and CDR2 SMNVEV (reference sequence). Trimming at V came to 8 bases and at J to 4 bases, leaving 6 bases not matched to a gene. CDR3 sequence (DNA): TGTGCCAGCGTGGACAGGAACTCAGATACGCAGTATTTT. It translates to CASVDRNSDTQYF.

The chain's CDR3 is CASSPGLAGKLETQYF. Here the CDR3 DNA reads TGCGCCAGCAGCCCGGGACTAGCGGGGAAGTTGGAGACCCAGTACTTC. The chain employs TRBV5-1 and TRBJ2-5; the match to TRBD2 covers 13 bases. V was clipped by 4 bases and J by 5 bases; unmatched bases: 8. The CDR3 is 16 residues long. The germline V gene has CDR1 SGHRS and CDR2 YFSETQ.

The chain employs TRBV9 and TRBJ1-1; perhaps TRBD1 as D (5 bases). Trimming shortened V by 4 bases and J by 1 base, and 11 bases separated the two germline ends. The CDR3 loop spans 14 amino acids. Germline V gene sequence: CDR1 SGDLS, CDR2 YYNGEE. The CDR3 coding sequence is TGTGCCAGCAGCTTCGGGACCGCGAACACTGAAGCTTTCTTT. Protein product: CASSFGTANTEAFF.

The chain carries TRBV6-5 and TRBJ1-3; no clear D gene. This CDR3 is built from 15 residues. Trimming took 0 bases from V and 2 from J, leaving 8 bases between them. CDR1 is MNHEY and CDR2 is SVGAGI in the germline V gene. The CDR3 nucleotides read TGTGCCAGCAGTTACTCAGGAGGGACTGGAAACACCATATATTTT. This encodes CASSYSGGTGNTIYF.

This clone turned up a few times. V and J are TRBV19 and TRBJ2-5, with 8 bases identical to TRBD2. Losses at the gene ends were 5 bases for V and 3 bases for J; bases not matched to a gene: 5. The CDR3 consists of 14 residues. Per the germline V gene, CDR1 is LNHDA and CDR2 is SQIVND (reference sequence). For the CDR3, the DNA is TGTGCCAGTAGTTCCGGGACTAGGAAAGAGACCCAGTACTTC. Its translation: CASSSGTRKETQYF.

The rearrangement links TRBV30 to TRBJ2-1, with TRBD2 matching over 8 bases. CDR3 size: 14 residues. The V gene end was trimmed by 7 bases and the J gene end by 10 bases; junction bases not matched to a gene: 15. Germline V lookup: CDR1 GTSNPN, CDR2 SVGIG (reference sequence). DNA of the CDR3: TGTGCCTACCGAGGGACTAGAGGCAATGGGGAGCAGTTCTTC. It translates to CAYRGTRGNGEQFF.

The V and J genes are TRBV11-2 and TRBJ2-7, with D hard to call. Germline lookup yields CDR1 SGHAT and CDR2 FQNNGV. Trimming removed 0 bases at V and 0 bases at J, with 6 bases between. The CDR3 spans 14 residues. The CDR3, as DNA: TGTGCCAGCAGCTTAGACGGTTACTCCTACGAGCAGTACTTC. Residues: CASSLDGYSYEQYF. The entire variable domain, with the rest obtained from reference TRBV11-2 and TRBJ2-7, is as follows: EAGVAQSPRYKIIEKRQSVAFWCNPISGHATLYWYQQILGQGPKLLIQFQNNGVVDDSQLPKDRFSAERLKGVDSTLKIQPAKLEDSAVYLCASSLDGYSYEQYFGPGTRLTVT.

The CDR3 DNA is TGTGCCTGGACAGGGACTAGCCGATACAATGAGCAGTTCTTC. Translating it yields CAWTGTSRYNEQFF. The chain recombines TRBV30 with TRBJ2-1, with 9 bases aligning to TRBD2. Germline V gene sequence: CDR1 GTSNPN, CDR2 SVGIG (reference sequence). V dropped 4 bases and J dropped 4; count of bases not matched to a gene: 5. CDR3 length equals 14 residues.

The rearrangement uses TRBV6-5 and TRBJ1-2, with a weak D call TRBD1 (6 bases). V lost 4 bases and J 4 bases, leaving 13 bases between the germline ends. The CDR3 has 14 residues. Germline loops: CDR1 MNHEY, CDR2 SVGAGI. This chain's CDR3 is CASSWTRGGYGYTF. The CDR3 region has the DNA TGTGCCAGCAGTTGGACCAGGGGTGGCTATGGCTACACCTTC.

This clone appeared a single time. The chain couples TRBV7-9 to TRBJ2-3; the D gene is possibly TRBD2 (5 bases). Looked up from germline, CDR1 is SEHNR and CDR2 is FQNEAQ (reference sequence). This CDR3 has 15 amino acids. V shed 4 bases and J shed 0 bases, with 11 bases lying between them. The CDR3 spells CASSSSGSSTDTQYF. CDR3 in DNA: TGTGCCAGCAGCTCCAGCGGATCTAGCACAGATACGCAGTATTTT.

The chain links TRBV10-3 to TRBJ2-3; D might be TRBD2 (6 bases). Germline V gene lookup returns CDR1 ENHRY and CDR2 SYGVKD. The CDR3 totals 15 residues. V was pared by 4 bases and J by 1 base, with 12 bases between. CDR3 amino acids: CAISVGDSRTDTQYF. The CDR3, as DNA: TGTGCCATCAGTGTTGGGGACTCCCGCACAGATACGCAGTATTTT.

The chain employs TRBV5-1 and TRBJ2-7; 7 bases match TRBD2. Germline lookup yields CDR1 SGHRS and CDR2 YFSETQ. The V gene end was trimmed by 4 bases and the J gene end by 4 bases; junction bases not matched to a gene: 11. The CDR3 loop spans 15 amino acids. For the CDR3, the DNA is TGCGCCAGCAGCCGAGGTGGACTAGAGATATACGAGCAGTACTTC. Encoded protein: CASSRGGLEIYEQYF.

The V call is TRBV2, the J call TRBJ1-4, with TRBD1 matching over 7 bases. The CDR3 extends over 15 amino acids. The V segment lost 5 bases and the J segment 0 bases; nucleotides outside the gene matches: 3. Germline lookup yields CDR1 SNHLY and CDR2 FYNNEI. The CDR3 bases are TGTGCCAGCAGTCGCGGGACAGCAACTAATGAAAAACTGTTTTTT. It is translated as CASSRGTATNEKLFF.

This rearrangement joins TRBV4-1 to TRBJ2-5, with a weak D call TRBD2 (6 bases). V lost 2 bases, J lost 5 bases, and 18 bases lay in between. CDR3 length: 16 residues. Germline CDR1 MGHRA, CDR2 YSYEKL. This CDR3 is CASSQRSGDAIETQYF. The CDR3 nucleotides are TGCGCCAGCAGCCAAAGGTCGGGGGACGCCATCGAGACCCAGTACTTC.

This clone showed up just a few times. The chain carries TRBV7-9 and TRBJ1-2, with D possibly matching TRBD1 (5 bases). CDR3 length equals 14 residues. Germline V gives CDR1 SEHNR, CDR2 FQNEAQ (reference sequence). The V end lost 3 bases, the J end lost 4 bases, and 12 bases lay between the germline ends. The CDR3 DNA reads TGTGCCAGCAGCTTGACGGACACCATCTATGGCTACACCTTC. Encoded protein: CASSLTDTIYGYTF.

The rearrangement uses TRBV5-1 and TRBJ2-7, with D tentatively TRBD2 (6 bases). Germline values: CDR1 SGHRS, CDR2 YFSETQ. V was trimmed by 3 bases and J by 6 bases, leaving 10 bases between them. This CDR3 is 12 amino acids long. The CDR3 nucleotides read TGCGCCAGCAGCTGGGGGGTTGGCGAGCAGTACTTC. Its translation is CASSWGVGEQYF. The full variable domain, completed using reference TRBV5-1 and TRBJ2-7, is KAGVTQTPRYLIKTRGQQVTLSCSPISGHRSVSWYQQTPGQGLQFLFEYFSETQRNKGNFPGRFSGRQFSNSRSEMNVSTLELGDSALYLCASSWGVGEQYFGPGTRLTVT.

The V gene is TRBV2, the J gene TRBJ2-7; D might be TRBD2 (5 bases). Germline V gives CDR1 SNHLY, CDR2 FYNNEI. Trimming removed 6 bases at V and 1 base at J, with 10 bases between. There are 13 residues in the CDR3. The CDR3 is CASRRATSYEQYF. In nucleotides, the CDR3 is TGTGCCAGCAGGCGGGCAACGTCCTACGAGCAGTACTTC.

J is TRBJ2-7 and V is TRBV27; TRBD2 matches at 11 bases. CDR1 and CDR2 (germline): MNHEY, SMNVEV (reference sequence). V lost 5 bases, J lost 5 bases, and 8 bases stayed unmatched. The CDR3 runs to 15 residues. CDR3 in amino acids: CASSLTSGSVDEQYF. The CDR3 DNA follows: TGTGCCAGCAGTCTCACTAGCGGGAGCGTCGACGAGCAGTACTTC.

This clone was counted a few times. V usage is TRBV4-1 and J usage is TRBJ2-3; D unclear. The germline V gene encodes CDR1 MGHRA and CDR2 YSYEKL. V lost 1 base, J lost 6 bases, and 11 bases lay in between. The CDR3 runs 14 residues. The CDR3 coding sequence is TGCGCCAGCAGCCAAGTCGGAGCCGCTGATACGCAGTATTTT. It specifies CASSQVGAADTQYF.

This chain links TRBV5-1 with TRBJ1-4; the D gene is possibly TRBD1 (5 bases). The CDR3 has 13 residues. Trimming left V 2 bases short and J 6 bases short, with 8 bases between. Germline CDR1 is SGHRS and CDR2 is YFSETQ. The CDR3 sequence is CASSFRGDEKLFF. DNA for the CDR3: TGCGCCAGCAGCTTCCGGGGCGATGAAAAACTGTTTTTT.

This rearrangement joins TRBV25-1 to TRBJ2-7; no definite D call. The length of the CDR3 is 11 residues. The V and J ends lost 3 bases and 5 bases respectively, with 5 bases between them. Germline V lookup: CDR1 MGHDK, CDR2 SYGVNS. Written as DNA, the CDR3 is TGTGCCAGCAGTGAGGAAGACGAGCAGTACTTC. It yields the protein CASSEEDEQYF.

The chain has TRBV6-5 and TRBJ2-6, with D perhaps matching TRBD1 (5 bases). V shed 2 bases and J shed 6 bases, with 14 bases lying between them. The germline V gene has CDR1 MNHEY and CDR2 SVGAGI. This CDR3 has 16 amino acids. CDR3 coding DNA: TGTGCCAGCAGTTACCTCTTGGGGCAGGAGGCCAACGTCCTGACTTTC. Its translation is CASSYLLGQEANVLTF.

Only one count was recorded for this clone. The V gene is TRBV30, the J gene TRBJ2-7, with D unresolved. Germline CDR1 GTSNPN, CDR2 SVGIG (reference sequence). Between the trimmed V and J ends, which lost 2 bases and 3 bases, there was a span of 8 bases. CDR3 length: 12 amino acids. CDR3 nucleotides: TGTGCCTGGAGTCCGGGCCTCTACGAGCAGTACTTC. Translating gives CAWSPGLYEQYF.

The chain couples TRBV6-6 to TRBJ1-4; TRBD1 matches 7 bases. Looked up from germline, CDR1 is MNHNY and CDR2 is SVGAGI (reference sequence). This CDR3 has 13 amino acids. After removal of 6 bases from V and 5 bases from J, the junction contained 3 bases not matched to a gene. CDR3 nucleotides: TGTGCCAGCAGCGGGACAGCGAATGAAAAACTGTTTTTT. Amino acids: CASSGTANEKLFF.

CDR3 amino acids: CASSWRGATDPRKTQYF. For the CDR3, the DNA is TGTGCCAGCAGCTGGAGAGGAGCTACCGACCCGCGAAAGACCCAGTACTTC. The chain employs TRBV5-6 and TRBJ2-5; D not certain. CDR3 length equals 17 residues. The germline gives CDR1 SGHDT, CDR2 YYEEEE. V shed 3 bases and J shed 6 bases, with 24 bases lying between them.

V and J are TRBV27 and TRBJ2-7; D tentatively fits TRBD1 or TRBD2 (5 bases each). The germline CDR1 and CDR2 sequences are MNHEY and SMNVEV (reference sequence). V was clipped by 6 bases and J by 2 bases, with 17 bases between them. The length of the CDR3 is 15 residues. CDR3 amino acids: CASSLRGYSTYEQYF. Here the CDR3 DNA reads TGTGCCAGCAGCCTCCGGGGCTACAGCACCTACGAGCAGTACTTC.

This chain uses TRBV25-1 with TRBJ2-3; 7 bases match TRBD2. Germline V lookup: CDR1 MGHDK, CDR2 SYGVNS. The ends lost 6 bases at V and 5 bases at J; junction bases unmatched: 8. The CDR3 has 14 residues. The CDR3, as DNA: TGTGCCAGCAGCCACGGGAGGCCAAGAGATACGCAGTATTTT. This encodes CASSHGRPRDTQYF.

This clone was found a few times. The rearrangement joins TRBV6-5 to TRBJ2-7; TRBD1 matches 12 bases. The J segment lost 6 bases and the V segment lost 2 bases, leaving 2 bases of the junction unmatched. Looked up from germline, CDR1 is MNHEY and CDR2 is SVGAGI. CDR3 length: 14 residues. CDR3 sequence: CASSYGTGGAEQYF. CDR3 in DNA: TGTGCCAGCAGTTACGGGACAGGGGGCGCCGAGCAGTACTTC.

The chain has TRBV9 and TRBJ2-3; D may be TRBD2 (6 bases). This CDR3 spans 14 amino acids. Germline V CDR1 and CDR2: SGDLS, YYNGEE. V lost 3 bases and J lost 8, with 16 bases in between. CDR3 nucleotide sequence: TGTGCCAGCAGCGCCGCGGCGGGATTAAGTACGCAGTATTTT. It yields the protein CASSAAAGLSTQYF.